Detailed here is one T cell receptor beta chain. These data are taken from a study of cytomegalovirus exposure and HLA in healthy donors. It was with 60 Vbeta and 13 Jbeta primers that the PCR ran. Data came from immunoSEQ multiplex PCR; TCRdb stores just in-frame clones and leaves some out. The sample includes approximately 280,000 clones, roughly 89% of them seen just once. Germline CDR1 MNHEY, CDR2 SMNVEV (reference sequence). There are 14 residues in the CDR3. The V and J ends lost 6 bases and 5 bases, in that order; junction bases with no gene match: 6. The material sequenced was PBMCs. The origin of this receptor is a man aged 35-49 years in good health and CMV-seropositive. The chain recombines TRBV27 with TRBJ1-4; 7 bases line up with TRBD1. The CDR3 is CASRLGQWNEKLFF. In DNA, the CDR3 is TGTGCCAGCAGGTTGGGACAGTGGAATGAAAAACTGTTTTTT. Variable domain in full (rest from reference TRBV27 and TRBJ1-4): EAQVTQNPRYLITVTGKKLTVTCSQNMNHEYMSWYRQDPGLGLRQIYYSMNVEVTDKGDVPEGYKVSRKEKRNFPLILESPSPNQTSLYFCASRLGQWNEKLFFGSGTQLSVL.